This T cell receptor beta chain was identified during a study of blood T cells in healthy people across ages (dated by TCRdb to 2014 to 2015). Describing the broader study: Template switching captured roughly one uniquely barcoded TCR beta cDNA molecule per two T cells in model experiments. The donors were split into four age groups: young (average 16 years), middle-aged (roughly 40), aged (62) and long-lived (over 80). The study measured age-related changes in TCR beta repertoire diversity using deep sequencing normalized with unique cDNA molecular identifiers. The study analyzed two additional independent replicas of 1 million unique cDNA reads from the same blood draw for two donors, one aged 18 to 30 and one aged 80 or older. What the study reported, not specific to this receptor: Because the CMV infection status of the donors was unknown, age-related changes in expanded clonotypes may potentially have been confounded. Conclusive comparison of naive and antigen-experienced compartments was prevented by the profiling of bulk unsorted PBMCs. Compared with the aged group, the long-lived group had more naive CD4+ T cells, fewer expanded clones and increased TCR diversity, suggesting age selection. Estimates of total diversity from one million sequenced T cells were regarded as lower bounds and underestimates. As age increased, observed TCR beta diversity per million T cells dropped in a roughly linear way, and a significant reduction was already evident by age 40. There was a strong correlation between observed TCR beta diversity and the percentage of naive T cells measured by flow cytometry.

The germline V gene provides CDR1 MNHEY and CDR2 SVGAGI. V is pared back by 6 bases and J by 8 bases, with 16 bases lying between the germline termini. The CDR3 covers 13 residues, taking in both the cysteine and the phenylalanine. The CDR3 DNA has 39 bases and is translated from base 1. On this clonotype itself: Its recognized antigen is unknown. Base qualities were left out, and no much larger clone turns up one base away.

The approximately 39 donors, aged about 6 to 95 years, were systemically healthy Caucasian individuals from Russia. Around 9.7 milliliters of peripheral blood were collected from each donor into EDTA-treated Vacutainer tubes. Ficoll-Paque density-gradient centrifugation was used to isolate PBMCs, with at least 6.5 million per sample. Trizol reagent was used to extract total RNA from the PBMCs, yielding at least 5 micrograms per sample. Naive CD45RAhigh/CD27high T cell percentages were measured by flow cytometry on a PBMC aliquot from every donor. The method behind the library was 5' RACE. Sequencer: Illumina HiSeq 2500. A second PCR of roughly 6 to 12 cycles was run with a J-beta primer mix and a sample-barcoded 5' primer. Each TCR beta cDNA molecule received a unique molecular identifier from a template-switch 5' adaptor carrying 12 random nucleotides. Each sample yielded at least 3 million CDR3-containing paired-end reads. All of the RNA was converted into first-strand cDNA using the Mint cDNA synthesis kit, with a TRBC-specific oligonucleotide serving as the primer. Following uracil-DNA glycosylase treatment, a first 18-cycle PCR with universal primers M1SS and BC2_uni_R was performed on all cDNA. The authors processed their data as follows. For normalization, 1 million high-quality reads, each with a distinct molecular identifier, were randomly selected from each sample. Instead of being binned into consensus sequences, reads with shared molecular identifiers were discarded. CDR3 identification, clonotype clustering and error correction used MiTCR with a Q25 quality threshold and the strictest error-elimination algorithm. A nonparametric unseen species model with Euler transformation was used to estimate lower-bound total TCR beta diversity. TCRdb reworked the public reads: Q25 trimming with fastp, MiXCR clone assembly, productive beta chains retained. Every entry covers one CDR3 protein and lists the most common genes and DNA from its rows. TCRdb, not the original authors, processed these V and J calls. The sample table shows around 800,000 distinct CDR3 sequences, and 25% to 30% are seen once. Clones ranked in the top ten supply 3% of the sample.

The sample was also linked to a second study, of T cells of mothers and their children. The second investigation adds: Nine systemically healthy Caucasian individuals, comprising three mothers and their six children, were included as donors. cDNA synthesis consumed the entire amount of extracted RNA, loaded at about 1.5 ug RNA in each 15 ul reaction. In the second PCR, the M1S primer added sample barcodes and 2-4 random nucleotides. More than 8.5 million TCR beta CDR3 reads were obtained from each mother, and approximately 3 million reads were obtained from each child. TCR recombination output is similarly shaped by thymic selection in related and unrelated pairs, with a minor effect exerted by inherited differences. Normalized repertoire overlap was always slightly but never significantly higher in related than unrelated mother-child pairs. No persistent microchimeric T cell clones were found, with a detection sensitivity of around 100 clones per million clonotypes. To look for features that set related mother-child pairs apart from unrelated individuals, the researchers ran deep NGS to compare the TCR beta repertoires of mothers and children. On average, the children were approximately 12 +/- 4 years old, while the mothers were approximately 40 +/- 4 years old. After adapter ligation was performed with NEBNext reagents, the libraries were sequenced on an Illumina HiSeq 2000 with 100+100 nt paired-end reads. To avoid cross-contamination, the mother libraries and the child libraries were prepared a month apart and sequenced in separate runs. For each donor, between about 450,000 and 2,300,000 distinct TCR beta clonotypes were identified. Naive TCR beta clonotypes were estimated from low-frequency clonotypes matched to each donor's FACS-determined naive share, without sorting.

The V gene is TRBV6-5 and the J gene is TRBJ1-2; a tentative D call is TRBD1 (6 bases match). The clonotype comes from a boy aged 10-17 years in good health. Sequencing was carried out using blood. The sequenced DNA is TGTGCCAGCAGCCAAGGGGGTCTGATCGGCTACACCTTC. Its product reads: CASSQGGLIGYTF.